Sequencing of this T cell receptor beta chain was carried out in a study of OX40 agonist ivuxolimab in advanced cancers. Study context: Ivuxolimab is a fully human IgG2 antibody that activates OX40 (CD134). Averaging approximately 60 years in age, with a range of roughly 20 to 90, the cohort was 80% to 90% male. Study observations and caveats: Relatively little clonal expansion, among the lowest observed, appeared in partial responders at 0.1-3.0 mg/kg. Circulating CD4+ and CD8+ T cells showed clonal expansion by week 6 at 0.1 to 3.0 mg/kg.

Only in-frame clones appear in the TCRdb table, and some are missing; sequencing was by immunoSEQ multiplex PCR. The sample lists around 53,000 clones, 85% to 90% seen once, with just under 7% in the top ten. A word on this clone: Its antigen remains unknown.

The V end lost 4 bases, the J end lost 7 bases, and 17 bases lay between the germline ends. The CDR3 is made up of 15 amino acids. Germline V lookup: CDR1 SGHRS, CDR2 YFSETQ. This chain connects TRBV5-1 to TRBJ1-4; no definite D call. The source material was CD4+ or CD8+ T cells sorted from blood, sampled in a trial of the OX40 agonist ivuxolimab. This TCR came from an adult with an advanced solid tumor such as melanoma, head and neck, liver or kidney cancer. CDR3 loop: CASSSTGFTGEKLFF. The CDR3 bases are TGCGCCAGCAGCAGTACGGGATTTACCGGTGAAAAACTGTTTTTT.